A selection of T cell receptor beta chains follows, all from one sample in a study of T-cell memory formation after mild COVID-19. TCRdb re-analysed the 5' RACE reads in MiXCR, keeping a single row per CDR3 protein. This sample has 250,000 to 300,000 distinct CDR3 sequences, with under 20% found just once. The specimen was PBMCs or a T cell subset sorted from them (not recorded which). These receptors came from a man aged 18-30 years who had mild COVID-19 (a few samples of this study predate the infection). Cell type and time point are not known. CDR3s include the opening cysteine and the closing phenylalanine or tryptophan. D genes are given only for firm matches. Clone size is given for some rows only: seen once, a few or many times, or a class if the clone is expanded.

cdr3_aa	cdr3_nt	d_call	clone_size	j_call	v_call
CASSLWASGNGADTQYF	TGTGCCAGCAGTTTATGGGCTAGCGGGAATGGGGCAGATACGCAGTATTTT	TRBD2	few	TRBJ2-3	TRBV27
CASSQGTVYGYTF	TGTGCCAGCTCACAAGGGACGGTCTATGGCTACACCTTC	.	.	TRBJ1-2	TRBV18
CSAQRGSSYNEQFF	TGCAGTGCGCAGCGGGGGAGCTCCTACAATGAGCAGTTCTTC	TRBD2	.	TRBJ2-1	TRBV20-1
CASSDSTSGGADTQYF	TGTGCCAGCAGTGACTCAACTAGCGGGGGGGCTGATACGCAGTATTTT	TRBD2	many	TRBJ2-3	TRBV6-6
CASSLGSGHSSGANVLTF	TGTGCCAGCAGCTTAGGATCCGGACATAGCTCTGGGGCCAACGTCCTGACTTTC	.	few	TRBJ2-6	TRBV7-9
CASSSNAGTDTQYF	TGTGCCAGCAGTAGTAACGCTGGCACAGATACGCAGTATTTT	.	many	TRBJ2-3	TRBV27
CASSKEAAGGDLGNQPQHF	TGTGCCAGCAGCAAAGAAGCGGCAGGGGGCGACTTGGGCAATCAGCCCCAGCATTTT	.	.	TRBJ1-5	TRBV21-1
CASSPNMRVQYF	TGTGCCAGCAGTCCCAATATGAGGGTGCAGTATTTT	.	.	TRBJ2-3	TRBV27
CASSPGLAGVQETQYF	TGTGCCAGCAGCCCCGGACTAGCGGGGGTTCAAGAGACCCAGTACTTC	TRBD2	.	TRBJ2-5	TRBV4-2
CASSLIETQYF	TGTGCCAGCAGCTTAATCGAGACCCAGTACTTC	.	.	TRBJ2-5	TRBV7-2
CAISESEVGGQETQYF	TGTGCCATCAGTGAGTCGGAAGTTGGCGGACAAGAGACCCAGTACTTC	.	.	TRBJ2-5	TRBV10-3
CASIEAGATGELFF	TGTGCCAGCATCGAAGCGGGAGCCACCGGGGAGCTGTTTTTT	TRBD2	.	TRBJ2-2	TRBV11-2
CASSLSHPRTGELFF	TGTGCCAGCAGTTTATCGCATCCTCGCACCGGGGAGCTGTTTTTT	.	many	TRBJ2-2	TRBV27
CASSLKQANTGELFF	TGTGCCAGCAGCTTAAAGCAGGCGAACACCGGGGAGCTGTTTTTT	.	.	TRBJ2-2	TRBV7-3
CASSPPGVRETQYF	TGTGCCAGCAGCCCCCCAGGTGTCCGGGAGACCCAGTACTTC	.	many	TRBJ2-5	TRBV5-6
CASGTGSINTEAFF	TGTGCCAGCGGCACGGGCAGCATTAACACTGAAGCTTTCTTT	.	.	TRBJ1-1	TRBV12-3/TRBV12-4
CASSLDVPNEKLFF	TGCGCCAGCAGCTTGGATGTCCCGAATGAAAAACTGTTTTTT	.	.	TRBJ1-4	TRBV5-1
CASSFDRVGPQHF	TGTGCCAGCAGTTTCGACAGGGTTGGGCCCCAGCATTTT	TRBD1	.	TRBJ1-5	TRBV6-2/TRBV6-3
CASSSETGRATEAFF	TGTGCCAGCAGCTCGGAGACAGGGAGAGCCACTGAAGCTTTCTTT	TRBD1	.	TRBJ1-1	TRBV5-4
CASSHEGVQETQYF	TGTGCCAGCAGCCACGAGGGAGTCCAAGAGACCCAGTACTTC	.	many	TRBJ2-5	TRBV4-2
CASSLALLQLYGGYTF	TGTGCCAGCAGTTTAGCTTTATTACAACTATATGGAGGCTACACCTTC	.	few	TRBJ1-2	TRBV12-3/TRBV12-4
CASSRSQGRRGYTF	TGTGCCAGCAGCCGCTCACAGGGCCGGAGGGGCTACACCTTC	.	.	TRBJ1-2	TRBV4-2
CASSPGQGMTEAFF	TGTGCGAGTAGTCCCGGACAGGGGATGACTGAAGCTTTCTTT	TRBD1	once	TRBJ1-1	TRBV19
CASSPPGVGGPYEQYF	TGTGCCAGCTCACCCCCTGGGGTAGGGGGCCCCTACGAGCAGTACTTC	TRBD1	.	TRBJ2-7	TRBV18
CASRQGPGTDTQYF	TGTGCCAGCAGACAGGGACCGGGCACAGATACGCAGTATTTT	.	.	TRBJ2-3	TRBV6-5
CASSPQGASVRGYTF	.	.	.	TRBJ1-2	TRBV4-1
CSANLGRRDQPQHF	TGCAGTGCCAACTTGGGCAGGCGGGATCAGCCCCAGCATTTT	.	few	TRBJ1-5	TRBV20-1
CSAPMRRDEQFF	TGCAGTGCCCCGATGCGGCGAGATGAGCAGTTCTTC	.	few	TRBJ2-1	TRBV20-1
CASGIFGGASTEAFF	TGTGCCAGCGGCATCTTCGGGGGAGCGAGCACTGAAGCTTTCTTT	.	few	TRBJ1-1	TRBV9
CSARGLGSTGELFF	TGCAGTGCTAGAGGCCTCGGGAGCACCGGGGAGCTGTTTTTT	.	.	TRBJ2-2	TRBV20-1
CASCHRTGGHEQYF	TGTGCCAGCTGCCACCGGACAGGGGGGCACGAGCAGTACTTC	TRBD1	.	TRBJ2-7	TRBV12-3/TRBV12-4
CASSRESTARPGAAGTQYF	TGTGCCAGCAGCAGAGAATCTACCGCTAGGCCAGGGGCTGCGGGGACCCAGTACTTC	.	few	TRBJ2-5	TRBV7-9
CASTRQGTTYEQYF	TGTGCCAGCACGAGGCAGGGGACTACCTACGAGCAGTACTTC	.	.	TRBJ2-7	TRBV3-1
CASSLSYSGGSSSYEQYF	TGTGCCAGCAGCCTCTCTTACTCAGGGGGCAGTTCTTCCTACGAGCAGTACTTC	TRBD1	.	TRBJ2-7	TRBV7-6
CASSVGGAGEQFF	TGTGCCAGCAGCGTAGGGGGGGCTGGTGAGCAGTTCTTC	.	once	TRBJ2-1	TRBV9
CSVRSTSGGNTGELFF	TGCAGCGTCCGGTCCACTAGCGGGGGGAACACCGGGGAGCTGTTTTTT	TRBD2	many	TRBJ2-2	TRBV29-1
CASSRQGNGANVLTF	TGTGCCAGCAGTCGACAGGGAAATGGGGCCAACGTCCTGACTTTC	TRBD1	few	TRBJ2-6	TRBV6-5
CAISEGEEETQYF	TGTGCCATCAGTGAAGGGGAGGAAGAGACCCAGTACTTC	.	.	TRBJ2-5	TRBV10-3
CASAVESYGYTF	TGCGCCAGCGCAGTCGAGTCCTATGGCTACACCTTC	.	many	TRBJ1-2	TRBV5-1
CSASELVLYGYTF	TGCAGTGCTAGTGAGCTCGTTCTCTATGGCTACACCTTC	.	.	TRBJ1-2	TRBV20-1
CSGSQGVGETKYF	TGCAGCGGGTCACAGGGGGTGGGAGAGACCAAGTACTTC	TRBD1	.	TRBJ2-5	TRBV29-1
CASSAGTTLGTQYF	TGTGCCAGCAGTGCCGGGACTACCCTAGGGACCCAGTACTTC	TRBD2	few	TRBJ2-5	TRBV6-1